The 30 T cell receptor beta chains listed next were all sequenced from one sample in a study of CD8+ T cells in alopecia areata. RNA was isolated and reverse transcribed to cDNA, the sequencing template. The table came from immunoSEQ multiplex PCR; TCRdb's copy has only in-frame clones and leaves some out. The sample holds about 140,000 clones, less than 65% seen once. Sequenced sample: CD8+ T cells sorted from blood. These receptors all stem from a human donor in good health.

The chain combines TRBV28 with TRBJ2-1; possible D gene TRBD1, 6 bases. Germline assignment: CDR1 MDHEN and CDR2 SYDVKM. CDR3 size: 15 residues. Trimming left V 6 bases short and J 2 bases short, with 14 bases between. In DNA form, the CDR3 reads TGTGCCAGCAGCCGCGAGGGGGAAGCCTACAATGAGCAGTTCTTC. This encodes CASSREGEAYNEQFF. Based on the CDR3 plus reference TRBV28 and TRBJ2-1, the full variable domain is DVKVTQSSRYLVKRTGEKVFLECVQDMDHENMFWYRQDPGLGLRLIYFSYDVKMKEKGDIPEGYSVSREKKERFSLILESASTNQTSMYLCASSREGEAYNEQFFGPGTRLTVL.

The genes are TRBV10-2 and TRBJ2-1, with 9 positions matching TRBD2. The V segment lost 3 bases and the J segment 8 bases; nucleotides outside the gene matches: 14. The CDR3 sequence is 17 residues long. CDR1 WSHSY and CDR2 SAAADI come from the germline V gene. In nucleotides, the CDR3 is TGCGCCAGCAGTGAACTCCTAGCGGGACCCAGTCCCGATGAGCAGTTCTTC. It encodes CASSELLAGPSPDEQFF.

In this sample, this clone turned up a few times. The chain couples TRBV29-1 to TRBJ2-2; D possibly corresponds to TRBD2 (6 bases). Trimming pared 4 bases from V and 6 bases from J, leaving 12 bases between. From germline, CDR1 is SQVTM and CDR2 ANQGSEA. CDR3 size: 13 residues. The CDR3 is CSVGQGGSGELFF. The CDR3 region has the DNA TGCAGCGTTGGGCAGGGAGGTTCCGGGGAGCTGTTTTTT.

The CDR3 sequence: CSVPTRDTEAFF. As DNA, the CDR3 is TGCAGCGTTCCGACGCGGGACACTGAAGCTTTCTTT. The V call is TRBV29-1, the J call TRBJ1-1; D not certain. This CDR3 is 12 amino acids long. Germline loops: CDR1 SQVTM, CDR2 ANQGSEA. V was shortened by 5 bases and J by 3 bases, with 10 bases between the two germline ends.

Only a few counts were recorded for this clone. The rearrangement joins TRBV4-1 to TRBJ2-7, with a tentative D call TRBD2 (5 bases). V lost 4 bases, J lost 3 bases, and 16 bases lay in between. Germline V CDR1 and CDR2: MGHRA, YSYEKL. The CDR3 extends over 15 amino acids. The CDR3 DNA follows: TGCGCCAGCAGCCCCCTCGAGGGTTCTGTCTACGAGCAGTACTTC. Translation gives CASSPLEGSVYEQYF.

This clone has only a few counts. The rearrangement joins TRBV27 to TRBJ2-1, with 10 positions matching TRBD2. Germline CDR1 and CDR2: MNHEY and SMNVEV (reference sequence). Germline trimming cut 2 bases from V and 4 bases from J; bases unmatched to any gene: 8. The CDR3 spans 17 residues. In DNA form, the CDR3 reads TGTGCCAGCAGTTTAGGTACTCCTAGCGGGAGATACAATGAGCAGTTCTTC. Amino acid sequence: CASSLGTPSGRYNEQFF.

The genes are TRBV27 and TRBJ1-1; TRBD1 agrees at 8 bases. Germline CDR1 is MNHEY and CDR2 is SMNVEV (reference sequence). Trimming at V came to 6 bases and at J to 4 bases, leaving 7 bases not matched to a gene. The CDR3 sequence is 14 residues long. The CDR3 loop is CASRNDRGRTEAFF. CDR3 bases: TGTGCCAGCAGGAACGACAGGGGTCGCACTGAAGCTTTCTTT.

This clone was found once. The chain couples TRBV4-1 to TRBJ2-5; no definite D call. The V end lost 0 bases, the J end lost 1 base, and 12 bases lay between the germline ends. CDR3 size: 16 residues. Per germline, CDR1 MGHRA and CDR2 YSYEKL. The DNA of the CDR3 is TGCGCCAGCAGCCAAGATCTCGTGGACCTCCAAGAGACCCAGTACTTC. Amino acids: CASSQDLVDLQETQYF.

The CDR3 is CASSEGGKSYEQYF. CDR3 DNA: TGTGCCAGCAGTGAAGGGGGGAAGAGCTACGAGCAGTACTTC. J is TRBJ2-7 and V is TRBV2; TRBD1 or TRBD2 may be the D gene (5 bases each). The CDR3 is 14 amino acids. V was shortened by 1 base and J by 3 bases, with 10 bases between the two germline ends. The germline CDR1 and CDR2 sequences are SNHLY and FYNNEI.

About this clone: Different DNA sequences within this sample yield the same CDR3. The chain carries TRBV9 and TRBJ1-2; D not resolved. V dropped 3 bases and J dropped 6 bases, with 9 bases sitting between them. This CDR3 has 12 residues. Germline V gene lookup returns CDR1 SGDLS and CDR2 YYNGEE. The DNA of the CDR3 is TGTGCCAGCAGCGCCGGAGTGGATGGCTACACCTTC. It yields the protein CASSAGVDGYTF.

This clone was detected a few times. The chain employs TRBV30 and TRBJ1-1; D ambiguous. CDR1 is GTSNPN, CDR2 SVGIG, per germline (reference sequence). The CDR3 is 13 amino acids. V gave up 1 base and J gave up 0 bases, with 6 bases separating them. The CDR3 DNA is TGTGCCTGGAGTGAGGCGCTGAACACTGAAGCTTTCTTT. This encodes CAWSEALNTEAFF.

The chain carries TRBV29-1 and TRBJ2-6, with D uncertain. Trimming left V 4 bases short and J 4 bases short, with 11 bases between. From germline, CDR1 is SQVTM and CDR2 ANQGSEA. The CDR3 consists of 14 residues. CDR3 protein: CSVVGSTGANVLTF. CDR3 DNA: TGCAGCGTTGTGGGGTCTACGGGGGCCAACGTCCTGACTTTC.

This clone was recorded a few times. The chain combines TRBV29-1 with TRBJ2-7, with 7 bases fitting TRBD1. The CDR3 is 14 amino acids. Germline values: CDR1 SQVTM, CDR2 ANQGSEA. The V and J ends lost 4 bases and 2 bases, in that order; junction bases with no gene match: 8. In nucleotides, the CDR3 is TGCAGCGTTGGTCAGGACAGGAGGACCTACGAGCAGTACTTC. This translates into CSVGQDRRTYEQYF.

V is TRBV27 and J is TRBJ2-2, with TRBD2 matching 10 bases. The CDR3 loop spans 16 amino acids. V was pared by 8 bases and J by 5 bases, with 11 bases of the junction left unmatched. Germline V gives CDR1 MNHEY, CDR2 SMNVEV (reference sequence). The CDR3, as DNA: TGTGCCAGCTCACCCTCCCTAGCGGGAGTTACCGGGGAGCTGTTTTTT. It translates to CASSPSLAGVTGELFF.

This clone was detected only a few times. The chain is built from TRBV5-5 and TRBJ1-1; D unresolved. The V end was cut by 5 bases, the J end by 8 bases, with 19 bases between. Germline CDR1 and CDR2: SGHKS and YYEKEE (reference sequence). The CDR3 runs to 14 residues. CDR3 DNA: TGTGCCAGCAGTTCAACGCCCGAGCCGTTAGAAGCTTTCTTT. Translating it yields CASSSTPEPLEAFF.

The chain links TRBV27 to TRBJ1-1; the D gene is possibly TRBD1 (5 bases). Germline CDR1 MNHEY, CDR2 SMNVEV (reference sequence). The CDR3 covers 14 residues. V lost 2 bases and J 5 bases, leaving 12 bases between the germline ends. The CDR3 loop is CASSLGGEGTEAFF. The CDR3 DNA is TGTGCCAGCAGTTTAGGGGGGGAAGGGACTGAAGCTTTCTTT.

The V and J genes are TRBV27 and TRBJ2-7, with TRBD1 identical over 9 bases. The junction had 9 bases not matched to a gene; V was cut back by 5 bases and J by 4 bases. CDR3 length: 15 residues. Germline V gives CDR1 MNHEY, CDR2 SMNVEV (reference sequence). The CDR3 here is CASSPAGTGRYEQYF. In DNA form, the CDR3 reads TGTGCCAGCAGTCCCGCCGGGACAGGGAGATACGAGCAGTACTTC.

In this sample, this clone turned up a few times. The V and J genes are TRBV30 and TRBJ2-2; 12 bases fit TRBD2. The CDR3 is 15 amino acids. Looked up from germline, CDR1 is GTSNPN and CDR2 is SVGIG (reference sequence). V dropped 3 bases and J dropped 9; count of bases not matched to a gene: 8. The CDR3 reads CAWRGASGRDRELFF. CDR3 in DNA: TGTGCCTGGAGGGGGGCTAGCGGGAGGGACCGGGAGCTGTTTTTT.

The V gene is TRBV12-5, the J gene TRBJ2-2; D is unclear. The CDR3 sequence is 13 residues long. Germline-derived CDR1 and CDR2 are LGHNT and FRNRAP. The V end lost 5 bases, the J end lost 6 bases, and 10 bases lay between the germline ends. The CDR3, as DNA: TGTGCTAGTGGTCCTCAGGCCGCCGGGGAGCTGTTTTTT. Its translation: CASGPQAAGELFF. Together with reference TRBV12-5 and TRBJ2-2, the CDR3 gives the full variable domain: DARVTQTPRHKVTEMGQEVTMRCQPILGHNTVFWYRQTMMQGLELLAYFRNRAPLDDSGMPKDRFSAEMPDATLATLKIQPSEPRDSAVYFCASGPQAAGELFFGEGSRLTVL.

The chain has TRBV29-1 and TRBJ1-1; perhaps TRBD1 as D (5 bases). Germline-derived CDR1 and CDR2 are SQVTM and ANQGSEA. This CDR3 comprises 16 residues. V gave up 7 bases and J gave up 0 bases, with 21 bases separating them. CDR3 protein: CSAWDAPTYMNTEAFF. CDR3 in DNA: TGCAGCGCCTGGGACGCCCCAACCTATATGAACACTGAAGCTTTCTTT.

J is TRBJ2-7 and V is TRBV9; TRBD1 is a possible D gene (6 bases). The CDR3 consists of 12 residues. In germline, CDR1 is SGDLS, CDR2 YYNGEE. The ends were cut back, 9 bases at V and 3 bases at J, with 13 bases in the middle. In DNA form, the CDR3 reads TGTGCCAACCCGGGCAGGGGCTACGAGCAGTACTTC. It yields the protein CANPGRGYEQYF.

The gene calls are TRBV5-5 and TRBJ1-2; D possibly corresponds to TRBD1 (5 bases). This CDR3 spans 16 amino acids. From germline, CDR1 is SGHKS and CDR2 YYEKEE (reference sequence). V lost 0 bases to trimming and J lost 4 bases, with 16 bases between them. As DNA, the CDR3 is TGTGCCAGCAGCTTGGCCAGGGAGCCAGCGAGCTATGGCTACACCTTC. It encodes CASSLAREPASYGYTF.

The chain couples TRBV9 to TRBJ2-5; the match to TRBD2 covers 9 bases. The junction had 8 bases not matched to a gene; V was cut back by 4 bases and J by 4 bases. CDR3 length equals 15 residues. Germline CDR1 is SGDLS and CDR2 is YYNGEE. The chain's CDR3 is CASSPGGSGRETQYF. The CDR3 DNA reads TGTGCCAGCAGCCCCGGTGGTAGCGGGAGAGAGACCCAGTACTTC.

The rearrangement uses TRBV4-1 and TRBJ2-1; 8 bases align to TRBD2. Germline V CDR1 and CDR2: MGHRA, YSYEKL. Unmatched junction bases numbered 3, after V lost 2 bases and J lost 0 bases. CDR3 length: 16 amino acids. The CDR3 region is CASSQSGTSSYNEQFF. CDR3 sequence (DNA): TGCGCCAGCAGCCAATCAGGGACTAGCTCCTACAATGAGCAGTTCTTC.

The chain has TRBV4-1 and TRBJ1-1; D is ambiguous. Germline CDR1 reads MGHRA; CDR2 reads YSYEKL. With 1 base removed from V and 8 bases from J, the gap between germline ends came to 5 bases. The CDR3 is made up of 11 amino acids. The CDR3 coding sequence is TGCGCCAGCAGCCAAGGGAGCGAAGCTTTCTTT. It encodes CASSQGSEAFF.

The V and J genes are TRBV27 and TRBJ1-2; perhaps TRBD1 as D (5 bases). The germline V gene has CDR1 MNHEY and CDR2 SMNVEV (reference sequence). V was trimmed by 6 bases and J by 7 bases, leaving 15 bases between them. The CDR3 length is 13 residues. CDR3 residues: CASSPSGYIGYTF. The CDR3 DNA is TGTGCCAGCAGCCCCTCAGGGTATATTGGCTACACCTTC.

The sample holds a few counts of this clone. V gene TRBV7-9 combines with J gene TRBJ2-7, with 7 positions matching TRBD1. Germline assignment: CDR1 SEHNR and CDR2 FQNEAQ (reference sequence). CDR3 size: 15 residues. V was pared by 7 bases and J by 5 bases, with 14 bases of the junction left unmatched. The DNA of the CDR3 is TGTGCCAGCACCCCCCCGACAGGGATGATGGACGAGCAGTACTTC. The encoded protein is CASTPPTGMMDEQYF.

A note on this clone: The junction departs from germline at one end; a sequencing error may be responsible. The same CDR3 also results from other DNA sequences found in this sample. The chain has TRBV5-6 and TRBJ1-5; D gene uncertain. The CDR3 has 13 residues. The germline V gene encodes CDR1 SGHDT and CDR2 YYEEEE. The CDR3 is CASSLGSNQPQHF. CDR3 nucleotides: TGTGCCAGCAGTTTGGGGAGCAATCAGCCCCAGCATTTT. The full variable domain, with the rest looked up from reference TRBV5-6 and TRBJ1-5, is DAGVTQSPTHLIKTRGQQVTLRCSPKSGHDTVSWYQQALGQGPQFIFQYYEEEERQRGNFPDRFSGHQFPNYSSELNVNALLLGDSALYLCASSLGSNQPQHFGDGTRLSIL.

This clone was observed a few times. V is TRBV29-1 and J is TRBJ2-3; D unresolved. Trimming removed 1 base from V and 3 bases from J, with 5 bases in between. Germline V gene sequence: CDR1 SQVTM, CDR2 ANQGSEA. CDR3 size: 12 residues. Written as DNA, the CDR3 is TGCAGCGTTGAAGGGAGAACAGATACGCAGTATTTT. It yields the protein CSVEGRTDTQYF.

The V call is TRBV6-6, the J call TRBJ2-7; D is uncertain. Germline assignment: CDR1 MNHNY and CDR2 SVGAGI (reference sequence). Deletions cut 2 bases from V and 7 bases from J, with 6 bases between. This CDR3 region has 11 residues. Here the CDR3 reads CASSYDGEQYF. The CDR3 DNA follows: TGTGCCAGCAGTTACGACGGGGAGCAGTACTTC.